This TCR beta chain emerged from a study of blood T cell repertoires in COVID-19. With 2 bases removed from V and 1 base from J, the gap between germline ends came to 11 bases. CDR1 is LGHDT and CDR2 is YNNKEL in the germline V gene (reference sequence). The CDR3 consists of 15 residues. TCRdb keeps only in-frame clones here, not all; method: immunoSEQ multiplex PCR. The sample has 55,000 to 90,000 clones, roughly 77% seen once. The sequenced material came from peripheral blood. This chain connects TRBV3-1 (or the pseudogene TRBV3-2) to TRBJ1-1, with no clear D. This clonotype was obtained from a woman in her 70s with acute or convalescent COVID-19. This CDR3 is CASSQLATANTEAFF. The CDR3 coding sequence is TGTGCCAGCAGCCAACTTGCTACAGCGAACACTGAAGCTTTCTTT.